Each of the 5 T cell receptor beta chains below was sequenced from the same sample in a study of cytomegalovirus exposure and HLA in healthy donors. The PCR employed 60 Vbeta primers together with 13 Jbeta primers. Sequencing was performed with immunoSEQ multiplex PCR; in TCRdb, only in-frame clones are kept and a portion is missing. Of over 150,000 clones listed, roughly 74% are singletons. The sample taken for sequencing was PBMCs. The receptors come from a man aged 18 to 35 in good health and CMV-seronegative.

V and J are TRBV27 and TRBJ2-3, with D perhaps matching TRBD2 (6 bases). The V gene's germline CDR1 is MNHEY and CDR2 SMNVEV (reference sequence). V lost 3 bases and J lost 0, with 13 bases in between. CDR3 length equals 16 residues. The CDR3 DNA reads TGTGCCAGCAGTTTGAGATGGGGGGTGAGCACAGATACGCAGTATTTT. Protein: CASSLRWGVSTDTQYF.

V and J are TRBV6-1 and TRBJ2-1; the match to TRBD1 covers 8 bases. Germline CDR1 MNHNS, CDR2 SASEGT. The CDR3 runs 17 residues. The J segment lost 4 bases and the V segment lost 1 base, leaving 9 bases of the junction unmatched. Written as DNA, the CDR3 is TGTGCCAGCAGTGAAGGGGGTTATGGACAGGGTTACAATGAGCAGTTCTTC. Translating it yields CASSEGGYGQGYNEQFF.

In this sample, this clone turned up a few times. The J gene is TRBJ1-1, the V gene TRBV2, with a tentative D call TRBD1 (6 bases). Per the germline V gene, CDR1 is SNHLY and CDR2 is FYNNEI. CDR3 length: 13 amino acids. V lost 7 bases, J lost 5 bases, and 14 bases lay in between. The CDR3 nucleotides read TGTGCCAGCACCCGGGACACCCGAACTGAAGCTTTCTTT. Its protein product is CASTRDTRTEAFF.

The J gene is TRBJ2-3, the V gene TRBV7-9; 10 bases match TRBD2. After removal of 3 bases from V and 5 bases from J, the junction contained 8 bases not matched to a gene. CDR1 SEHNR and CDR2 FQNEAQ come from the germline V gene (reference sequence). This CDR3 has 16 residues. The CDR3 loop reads CASSFSAGGPEDTQYF. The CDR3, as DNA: TGTGCCAGCAGCTTTTCAGCGGGGGGGCCTGAAGATACGCAGTATTTT.

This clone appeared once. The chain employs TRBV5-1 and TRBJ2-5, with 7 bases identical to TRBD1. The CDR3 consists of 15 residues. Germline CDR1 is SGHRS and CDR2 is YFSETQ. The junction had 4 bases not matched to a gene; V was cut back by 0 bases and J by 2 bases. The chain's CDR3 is CASSLGGGTQETQYF. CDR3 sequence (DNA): TGCGCCAGCAGCTTGGGAGGGGGCACACAAGAGACCCAGTACTTC.